This T cell receptor beta chain comes out of a study of blood T cell repertoires in COVID-19. Generated by immunoSEQ multiplex PCR, the TCRdb table keeps only in-frame clones and is missing some. The sample has about 200,000 clones, roughly 80% seen once; the top ten hold 4% to 5.5%. The V segment lost 4 bases and the J segment 3 bases; nucleotides outside the gene matches: 3. CDR1 is GTSNPN and CDR2 is SVGIG in the germline V gene (reference sequence). CDR3 size: 14 residues. The V call is TRBV30, the J call TRBJ1-1, with 12 bases lining up with TRBD1. The specimen sequenced was peripheral blood. This TCR came from a human donor in a cohort sampled during active COVID-19. CDR3 in amino acids: CAWKRDRGHTEAFF. For the CDR3, the DNA is TGTGCCTGGAAACGGGACAGGGGGCACACTGAAGCTTTCTTT.